Listed here are 3 T cell receptor beta chains from one sample, sequenced in a study of blood T cell repertoires in COVID-19. Clones were read by immunoSEQ multiplex PCR, and TCRdb kept only the in-frame ones, dropping some. The table has 250,000 to 300,000 clones, 88% seen once. Specimen: PBMCs or T cells enriched from blood (not recorded which). These TCRs come from a woman in her thirties who had recovered from COVID-19.

The V call is TRBV7-9, the J call TRBJ2-3; D possibly corresponds to TRBD2 (5 bases). V lost 1 base, J lost 2 bases, and 10 bases lay in between. This CDR3 comprises 15 residues. Germline CDR1 reads SEHNR; CDR2 reads FQNEAQ (reference sequence). CDR3 sequence: CASSLGERATDTQYF. CDR3 DNA: TGTGCCAGCAGCTTAGGGGAGCGCGCCACAGATACGCAGTATTTT.

The chain employs TRBV28 and TRBJ2-1, with 8 bases aligning to TRBD1. This CDR3 contains 13 residues. Germline assignment: CDR1 MDHEN and CDR2 SYDVKM. The J segment lost 9 bases and the V segment lost 6 bases, leaving 7 bases of the junction unmatched. For the CDR3, the DNA is TGTGCCAGCAGGGACCAGACAGGGGTTGAGCAGTTCTTC. Protein sequence: CASRDQTGVEQFF. The whole variable domain, filled in from reference TRBV28 and TRBJ2-1, reads DVKVTQSSRYLVKRTGEKVFLECVQDMDHENMFWYRQDPGLGLRLIYFSYDVKMKEKGDIPEGYSVSREKKERFSLILESASTNQTSMYLCASRDQTGVEQFFGPGTRLTVL.

The V and J genes are TRBV6-5 and TRBJ1-1; perhaps TRBD1 as D (6 bases). CDR1 and CDR2 (germline): MNHEY, SVGAGI. The CDR3 extends over 14 amino acids. V gave up 0 bases and J gave up 10 bases, with 15 bases separating them. This chain's CDR3 is CASSYSRAQGGAFF. The CDR3 region has the DNA TGTGCCAGCAGTTACTCAAGGGCACAGGGTGGAGCTTTCTTT.